The next 26 T cell receptor beta chains were all read from a single sample in a study of shared clonotypes between healthy human individuals (dated by TCRdb to the early 2020s). Library prep was done by the immunoSEQ multiplex PCR assay. Drawn from immuneACCESS, this table holds only the in-frame rearrangements with V and J called that TCRdb kept. Clones are partly lost; checked studies trace under half to an unresolved V gene and leave the rest unexplained. The sample table shows fewer than 850,000 clones, and about three quarters are seen once. The ten biggest clones cover about 1.7% of the sample. Input material: memory CD4+ T cells sorted from blood. What this sample's cell subset or site label stands for: CD45RA-negative fraction. These receptors all stem from a woman in her 30s in good health.

The rearrangement links TRBV19 to TRBJ1-5; D is possibly TRBD1 (5 bases). This CDR3 is built from 14 residues. In germline, CDR1 is LNHDA, CDR2 SQIVND (reference sequence). V was clipped by 1 base and J by 7 bases, with 11 bases between them. CDR3 sequence (DNA): TGTGCCAGTAGTATAGGGTGGGGGGGACAGCCCCAGCATTTT. This gives the protein CASSIGWGGQPQHF.

The rearrangement links TRBV7-8 to TRBJ2-5; TRBD2 agrees at 9 bases. J was trimmed by 4 bases and V by 6 bases; bases with no gene match: 9. Germline lookup yields CDR1 SGHVS and CDR2 FQNEAQ. The CDR3 is made up of 15 amino acids. CDR3 DNA sequence: TGTGCCAGCAGGAGATCTGGACTAGCGATAGAGACCCAGTACTTC. This gives the protein CASRRSGLAIETQYF.

The rearrangement joins TRBV28 to TRBJ1-4; 8 bases match TRBD1. The CDR3 covers 15 residues. Unmatched junction bases numbered 10, after V lost 6 bases and J lost 7 bases. Germline loops: CDR1 MDHEN, CDR2 SYDVKM. Here the CDR3 reads CASRDGQGAGEKLFF. DNA for the CDR3: TGTGCCAGCAGGGACGGACAGGGTGCGGGTGAAAAACTGTTTTTT.

The chain couples TRBV9 to TRBJ1-4; D remains ambiguous. From germline, CDR1 is SGDLS and CDR2 YYNGEE. This CDR3 has 15 residues. Trimming shortened V by 0 bases and J by 0 bases, and 6 bases separated the two germline ends. This chain's CDR3 is CASSVGAATNEKLFF. The CDR3 DNA is TGTGCCAGCAGCGTAGGGGCAGCAACTAATGAAAAACTGTTTTTT.

A few counts support this clone. The chain has TRBV7-9 and TRBJ2-1; TRBD2 matches at 7 bases. V shed 1 base, J shed 12 bases, and the junction held 6 bases outside the gene matches. The CDR3 totals 13 residues. Germline values: CDR1 SEHNR, CDR2 FQNEAQ (reference sequence). CDR3 in amino acids: CASSLGGRERQFF. For the CDR3, the DNA is TGTGCCAGCAGCTTAGGAGGGCGGGAGCGGCAGTTCTTC.

V and J are TRBV19 and TRBJ2-3; D unclear. V lost 2 bases, J lost 0 bases, and 6 bases lay in between. The CDR3 loop spans 14 amino acids. Germline values: CDR1 LNHDA, CDR2 SQIVND (reference sequence). Here the CDR3 reads CASSIWHSTDTQYF. DNA of the CDR3: TGTGCCAGTAGTATATGGCATAGCACAGATACGCAGTATTTT.

CDR3 protein: CASSLGAYPSYEQYF. DNA of the CDR3: TGTGCCAGCAGCTTAGGGGCCTACCCTTCCTACGAGCAGTACTTC. The rearrangement joins TRBV7-9 to TRBJ2-7; the D is unclear. The length of the CDR3 is 15 residues. V lost 1 base and J lost 1, with 11 bases in between. The germline V gene has CDR1 SEHNR and CDR2 FQNEAQ (reference sequence). Full variable domain (outside the CDR3, taken from reference TRBV7-9 and TRBJ2-7): DTGVSQNPRHKITKRGQNVTFRCDPISEHNRLYWYRQTLGQGPEFLTYFQNEAQLEKSRLLSDRFSAERPKGSFSTLEIQRTEQGDSAMYLCASSLGAYPSYEQYFGPGTRLTVT.

This chain uses TRBV5-6 with TRBJ2-1; tentative D call: TRBD2 (6 bases). This CDR3 has 12 residues. V dropped 7 bases and J dropped 10 bases, with 15 bases sitting between them. Germline loops: CDR1 SGHDT, CDR2 YYEEEE. The CDR3 reads CASGPGGPEQFF. Here the CDR3 DNA reads TGTGCCAGCGGCCCCGGGGGACCCGAGCAGTTCTTC.

The rearrangement links TRBV19 to TRBJ1-5, with D perhaps TRBD1 (5 bases). Germline values: CDR1 LNHDA, CDR2 SQIVND (reference sequence). Deletions cut 2 bases from V and 10 bases from J, with 18 bases between. The CDR3 extends over 15 amino acids. As DNA, the CDR3 is TGTGCCAGTAGTATAAAAGGGGCTGGTGGTCGACCCCAGCATTTT. Its translation is CASSIKGAGGRPQHF.

This chain links TRBV6-6 with TRBJ2-3; the D gene is possibly TRBD2 (6 bases). The V gene lost 8 bases and the J gene lost 2 bases, with 14 bases spanning the gap. Germline lookup yields CDR1 MNHNY and CDR2 SVGAGI (reference sequence). There are 14 residues in the CDR3. The CDR3 reads CASRRDFSTDTQYF. The CDR3 region has the DNA TGTGCCAGCCGACGGGACTTCTCCACAGATACGCAGTATTTT.

The CDR3 sequence: CASSFSPTTSGSGREQFF. Written as DNA, the CDR3 is TGTGCCAGCAGCTTTTCCCCCACGACTAGCGGGAGCGGAAGGGAGCAGTTCTTC. V usage is TRBV5-8 and J usage is TRBJ2-1; TRBD2 agrees at 12 bases. This CDR3 has 18 residues. Trimming cost V 2 bases and J 10 bases; bases outside gene matches: 16. CDR1 SGHTS and CDR2 YDEGEE come from the germline V gene.

This clone was seen only a few times. V gene TRBV29-1 combines with J gene TRBJ2-2; perhaps TRBD1 as D (5 bases). The germline V and J ends were trimmed by 6 bases and 1 base, with 12 bases remaining between them. In germline, CDR1 is SQVTM, CDR2 ANQGSEA. This CDR3 has 14 residues. CDR3 nucleotide sequence: TGCAGCGTGAAGACAGCTAAGAACACCGGGGAGCTGTTTTTT. Protein: CSVKTAKNTGELFF.

The V and J genes are TRBV28 and TRBJ2-7; D may be TRBD2 (6 bases). This CDR3 spans 18 amino acids. V lost 5 bases and J lost 1, with 24 bases in between. Germline V gene data show CDR1 as MDHEN and CDR2 as SYDVKM. The CDR3 is CASSPLSGESGTSYEQYF. The DNA for the CDR3 is TGTGCCAGCAGTCCACTGTCGGGGGAATCAGGGACGTCCTACGAGCAGTACTTC.

This chain links TRBV2 with TRBJ2-1, with 9 bases identical to TRBD2. V was pared by 4 bases and J by 9 bases, with 4 bases of the junction left unmatched. The CDR3 runs to 13 residues. CDR1 SNHLY and CDR2 FYNNEI come from the germline V gene. The CDR3 protein is CASSVAGDGEQFF. The CDR3 bases are TGTGCCAGCAGTGTAGCGGGAGATGGTGAGCAGTTCTTC.

The rearrangement joins TRBV11-2 to TRBJ2-5; 10 bases match TRBD1. This CDR3 is 15 amino acids long. Per the germline V gene, CDR1 is SGHAT and CDR2 is FQNNGV. J was trimmed by 4 bases and V by 3 bases; bases with no gene match: 5. CDR3 DNA: TGTGCCAGCAGCTTTGGACAGGGGGAGATAGAGACCCAGTACTTC. Translation: CASSFGQGEIETQYF.

V gene TRBV5-1 combines with J gene TRBJ2-5; 7 nucleotides match TRBD2. The V segment lost 2 bases and the J segment 1 base; nucleotides outside the gene matches: 14. From germline, CDR1 is SGHRS and CDR2 YFSETQ. The length of the CDR3 is 18 residues. Here the CDR3 reads CASSFKTTWGGAQETQYF. The DNA for the CDR3 is TGCGCCAGCAGCTTCAAGACCACCTGGGGAGGGGCCCAAGAGACCCAGTACTTC.

V is TRBV18 and J is TRBJ1-4; tentatively, D is TRBD1 (5 bases). The length of the CDR3 is 14 residues. Germline V lookup: CDR1 KGHSH, CDR2 LQKENI. Deletions cut 3 bases from V and 6 bases from J, with 11 bases between. As DNA, the CDR3 is TGTGCCAGCTCACCGGCAGGGAAAGATGAAAAACTGTTTTTT. This gives the protein CASSPAGKDEKLFF.

This clone occurred once. The chain combines TRBV28 with TRBJ1-2; 8 nucleotides agree with TRBD1. The CDR3 totals 14 residues. The junction had 8 bases not matched to a gene; V was cut back by 3 bases and J by 8 bases. Germline V CDR1 and CDR2: MDHEN, SYDVKM. CDR3 residues: CASSFSAGGIGYTF. For the CDR3, the DNA is TGTGCCAGCAGTTTCTCTGCAGGGGGCATAGGCTACACCTTC.

The genes are TRBV6-1 and TRBJ1-3; D is uncertain. The V gene lost 3 bases and the J gene lost 1 base, with 16 bases spanning the gap. This CDR3 has 17 residues. Germline-derived CDR1 and CDR2 are MNHNS and SASEGT. CDR3 nucleotide sequence: TGTGCCAGCAGTGAGGATCGGGGAGGAAAGTCTGGAAACACCATATATTTT. Protein: CASSEDRGGKSGNTIYF.

The chain recombines TRBV6-6 with TRBJ1-2; D might be TRBD1 (6 bases). V lost 5 bases to trimming and J lost 2 bases, with 9 bases between them. Per the germline V gene, CDR1 is MNHNY and CDR2 is SVGAGI (reference sequence). CDR3 size: 13 residues. The CDR3 spells CASSQTGNYGYTF. The CDR3 DNA is TGTGCCAGCAGTCAGACAGGAAACTATGGCTACACCTTC.

In its sample, this clone was seen a few times. V gene TRBV28 combines with J gene TRBJ2-7; TRBD1 matches 10 bases. V trimming: 5 bases; J trimming: 1 base; junction bases outside the gene matches: 8. Germline loops: CDR1 MDHEN, CDR2 SYDVKM. The CDR3 consists of 16 residues. The CDR3 DNA sequence: TGTGCCAGCAGTCTATCGGGACAGGGGTTTTCCTACGAGCAGTACTTC. Protein: CASSLSGQGFSYEQYF.

This rearrangement joins TRBV2 to TRBJ2-5; D is unclear. Trimming cost V 1 base and J 2 bases, with 11 bases left between them. The germline CDR1 and CDR2 sequences are SNHLY and FYNNEI. The CDR3 contains 15 residues. This CDR3 is CASSEGGVGQETQYF. CDR3 coding DNA: TGTGCCAGCAGTGAAGGGGGTGTCGGACAAGAGACCCAGTACTTC. The variable domain in full, completed from reference TRBV2 and TRBJ2-5, reads EPEVTQTPSHQVTQMGQEVILRCVPISNHLYFYWYRQILGQKVEFLVSFYNNEISEKSEIFDDQFSVERPDGSNFTLKIRSTKLEDSAMYFCASSEGGVGQETQYFGPGTRLLVL.

The chain is built from TRBV6-4 and TRBJ2-1, with D maybe TRBD1 (7 bases). Germline V gene sequence: CDR1 MRHNA, CDR2 SNTAGT. Trimming pared 4 bases from V and 0 bases from J, leaving 10 bases between. There are 15 residues in the CDR3. The CDR3 spells CASSVQGGSYNEQFF. In DNA form, the CDR3 reads TGTGCCAGCAGTGTTCAGGGGGGCTCCTACAATGAGCAGTTCTTC.

The chain carries TRBV6-6 and TRBJ2-2, with D hard to call. Trimming removed 0 bases at V and 2 bases at J, with 7 bases between. There are 15 residues in the CDR3. Germline V lookup: CDR1 MNHNY, CDR2 SVGAGI (reference sequence). The CDR3: CASSYSSVNTGELFF. The CDR3 DNA follows: TGTGCCAGCAGTTACTCGAGCGTTAACACCGGGGAGCTGTTTTTT.

This clone appeared once. The CDR3 sequence is CASSAGTGHRTIYF. The CDR3, as DNA: TGTGCCAGCAGCGCCGGGACAGGCCATCGGACCATATATTTT. V and J are TRBV7-9 and TRBJ1-3; 8 nucleotides align to TRBD1. CDR1 is SEHNR and CDR2 is FQNEAQ in the germline V gene (reference sequence). The junction had 10 bases not matched to a gene; V was cut back by 5 bases and J by 10 bases. CDR3 size: 14 residues.

The rearrangement joins TRBV7-2 to TRBJ2-7, with TRBD1 identical over 9 bases. The trim removed 6 bases at V and 2 bases at J, leaving 8 bases unmatched. This CDR3 has 15 residues. Looked up from germline, CDR1 is SGHTA and CDR2 is FQGNSA. CDR3 coding DNA: TGTGCCAGCAGTTTTACAGGGGGCTTAACCTACGAGCAGTACTTC. As protein: CASSFTGGLTYEQYF.